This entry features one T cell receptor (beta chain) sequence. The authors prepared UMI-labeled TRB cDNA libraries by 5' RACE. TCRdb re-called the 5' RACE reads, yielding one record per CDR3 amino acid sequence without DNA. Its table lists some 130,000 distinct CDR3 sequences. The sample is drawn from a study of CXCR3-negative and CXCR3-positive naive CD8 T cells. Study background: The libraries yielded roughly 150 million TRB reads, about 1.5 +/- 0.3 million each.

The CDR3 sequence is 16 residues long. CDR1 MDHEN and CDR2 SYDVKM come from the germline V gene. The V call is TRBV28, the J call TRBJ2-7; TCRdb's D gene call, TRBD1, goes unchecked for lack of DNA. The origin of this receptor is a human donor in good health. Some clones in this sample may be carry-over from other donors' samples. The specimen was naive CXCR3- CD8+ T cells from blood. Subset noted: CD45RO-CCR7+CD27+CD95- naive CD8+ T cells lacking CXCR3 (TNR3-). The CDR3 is CASKGGITPIYYEQYF.